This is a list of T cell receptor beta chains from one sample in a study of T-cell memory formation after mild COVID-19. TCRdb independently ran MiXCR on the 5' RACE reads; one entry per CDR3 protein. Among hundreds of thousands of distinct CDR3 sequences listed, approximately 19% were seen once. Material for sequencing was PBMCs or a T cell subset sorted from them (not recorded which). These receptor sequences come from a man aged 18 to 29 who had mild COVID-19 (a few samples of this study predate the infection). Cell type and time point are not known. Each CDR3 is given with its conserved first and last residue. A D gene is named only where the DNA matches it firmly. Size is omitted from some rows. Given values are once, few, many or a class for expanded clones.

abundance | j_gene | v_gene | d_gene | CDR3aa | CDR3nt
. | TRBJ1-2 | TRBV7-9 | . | CASSFSGNYGYTF | TGTGCCAGCAGCTTTTCAGGGAACTATGGCTACACCTTC
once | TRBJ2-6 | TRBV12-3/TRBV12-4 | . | CASRVAGSGANVLTF | TGTGCCAGCAGGGTGGCGGGCTCTGGGGCCAACGTCCTGACTTTC
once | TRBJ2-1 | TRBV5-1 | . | CASSFGSLNLNTF | TGCGCCAGCAGCTTCGGCAGTCTCAACCTTAACACCTTC
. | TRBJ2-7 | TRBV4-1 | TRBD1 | CASSRGQGGNEQYF | TGCGCCAGCAGCCGCGGACAGGGGGGGAACGAGCAGTACTTC
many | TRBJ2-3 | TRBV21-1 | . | CASSRPTGGTDTQYF | TGTGCCAGCAGCAGGCCGACAGGGGGCACAGATACGCAGTATTTT
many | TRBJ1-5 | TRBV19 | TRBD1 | CASSGTGARSQPQHF | TGTGCCAGTAGTGGGACAGGGGCGCGTAGTCAGCCCCAGCATTTT
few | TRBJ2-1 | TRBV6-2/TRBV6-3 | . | CASNPTGWGEQFF | TGTGCCAGCAACCCAACGGGGTGGGGTGAGCAGTTCTTC
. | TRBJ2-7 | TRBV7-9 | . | CASSSLVGVSYEQYF | TGTGCCAGCAGCTCACTAGTGGGGGTCTCCTACGAGCAGTACTTC
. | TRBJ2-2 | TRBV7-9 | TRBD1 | CASSLGAGQGMNTGELFF | TGTGCCAGCAGCTTAGGAGCGGGACAGGGCATGAACACCGGGGAGCTGTTTTTT
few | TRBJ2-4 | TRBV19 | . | CASSKGLYSLAKNIQYF | TGTGCCAGTAGTAAGGGACTTTACTCACTAGCCAAAAACATTCAGTACTTC
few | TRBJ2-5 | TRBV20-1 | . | CSARMFGEETQYF | TGCAGTGCTAGAATGTTCGGGGAAGAGACCCAGTACTTC
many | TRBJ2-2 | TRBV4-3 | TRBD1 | CASSPGQHTGELFF | TGCGCCAGCAGCCCGGGACAGCACACCGGGGAGCTGTTTTTT
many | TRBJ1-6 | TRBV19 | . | CASGSPLHF | TGTGCCAGTGGGTCACCCCTCCACTTT
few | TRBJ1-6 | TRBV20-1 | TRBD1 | CSASRQGNGAPLHF | TGCAGTGCTAGCCGACAGGGAAATGGCGCACCCCTCCACTTT
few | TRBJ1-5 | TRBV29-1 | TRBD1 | CSVGQGQQPQHF | TGCAGCGTTGGTCAGGGACAGCAGCCCCAGCATTTT
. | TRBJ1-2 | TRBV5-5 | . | CASSPGPAGGGYTF | TGTGCCAGCAGCCCCGGCCCGGCCGGCGGTGGCTACACCTTC
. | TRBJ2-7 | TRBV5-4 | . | CASSSPWGTGKSYEQYF | TGTGCCAGCAGCTCTCCATGGGGCACGGGGAAGTCCTACGAGCAGTACTTC
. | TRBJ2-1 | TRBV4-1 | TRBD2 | CASSHPPLAGGPWDEQFF | TGCGCAAGCAGCCATCCCCCACTAGCGGGGGGGCCCTGGGATGAGCAGTTCTTC
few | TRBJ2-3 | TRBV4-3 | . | CASSQDVGGQADTQYF | TGCGCCAGCAGCCAAGATGTGGGGGGGCAGGCAGATACGCAGTATTTT
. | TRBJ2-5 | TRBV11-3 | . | CASSLDRKTETQYF | TGTGCCAGCAGCTTAGATAGAAAGACGGAGACCCAGTACTTC
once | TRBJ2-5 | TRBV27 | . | CASSLLGRSQETQYF | TGTGCCAGCAGTTTACTGGGCCGAAGCCAAGAGACCCAGTACTTC
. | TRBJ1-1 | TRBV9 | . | CASSSPETGNTEAFF | TGTGCCAGCAGCTCTCCTGAGACAGGGAACACTGAAGCTTTCTTT
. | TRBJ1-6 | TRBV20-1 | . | CSAKPPWDWVNSPLHF | TGCAGTGCTAAACCTCCCTGGGACTGGGTGAATTCACCCCTCCACTTT
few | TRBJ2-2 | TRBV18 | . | CASSPEAANTGELFF | TGTGCCAGCTCCCCGGAGGCAGCGAACACCGGGGAGCTGTTTTTT
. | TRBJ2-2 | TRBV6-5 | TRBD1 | CAIRDSSNTGELFF | TGTGCCATACGGGACAGCTCGAACACCGGGGAGCTGTTTTTT
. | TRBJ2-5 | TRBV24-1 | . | CAIDTGLGETQYF | TGTGCCATCGATACGGGCCTTGGAGAGACCCAGTACTTC
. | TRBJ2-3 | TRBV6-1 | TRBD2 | CAGHSGGHEDTQYF | TGTGCCGGACATAGCGGGGGGCATGAAGATACGCAGTATTTT
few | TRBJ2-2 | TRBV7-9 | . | CASSLGPSGPGELFF | TGTGCCAGCAGCTTAGGCCCGTCGGGACCCGGGGAGCTGTTTTTT
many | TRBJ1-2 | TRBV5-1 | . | CASSLAQEQYGYTF | TGCGCCAGCAGCTTGGCCCAGGAGCAGTATGGCTACACCTTC
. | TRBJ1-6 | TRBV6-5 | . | CASSYSASTPLHF | TGTGCCAGCAGTTACTCGGCATCCACACCCCTCCACTTT
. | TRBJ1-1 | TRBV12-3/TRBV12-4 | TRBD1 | CASSFSRGSTEAFF | TGTGCCAGCAGTTTCTCCAGGGGGAGCACTGAAGCTTTCTTT
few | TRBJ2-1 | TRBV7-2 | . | CASRPLDSYNEQFF | TGTGCCAGCCGACCGTTGGACTCCTACAATGAGCAGTTCTTC